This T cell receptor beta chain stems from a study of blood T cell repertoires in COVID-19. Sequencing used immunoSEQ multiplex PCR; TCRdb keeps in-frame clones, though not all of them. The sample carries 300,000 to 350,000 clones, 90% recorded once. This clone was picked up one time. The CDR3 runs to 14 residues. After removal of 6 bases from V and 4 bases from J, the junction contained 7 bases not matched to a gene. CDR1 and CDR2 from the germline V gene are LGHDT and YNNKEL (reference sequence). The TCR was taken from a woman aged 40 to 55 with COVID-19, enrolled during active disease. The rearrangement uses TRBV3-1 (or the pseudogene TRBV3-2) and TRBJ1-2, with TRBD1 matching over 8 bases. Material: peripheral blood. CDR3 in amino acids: CASRPTDRGYGYTF. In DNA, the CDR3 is TGTGCCAGCAGGCCGACTGACAGGGGCTATGGCTACACCTTC.